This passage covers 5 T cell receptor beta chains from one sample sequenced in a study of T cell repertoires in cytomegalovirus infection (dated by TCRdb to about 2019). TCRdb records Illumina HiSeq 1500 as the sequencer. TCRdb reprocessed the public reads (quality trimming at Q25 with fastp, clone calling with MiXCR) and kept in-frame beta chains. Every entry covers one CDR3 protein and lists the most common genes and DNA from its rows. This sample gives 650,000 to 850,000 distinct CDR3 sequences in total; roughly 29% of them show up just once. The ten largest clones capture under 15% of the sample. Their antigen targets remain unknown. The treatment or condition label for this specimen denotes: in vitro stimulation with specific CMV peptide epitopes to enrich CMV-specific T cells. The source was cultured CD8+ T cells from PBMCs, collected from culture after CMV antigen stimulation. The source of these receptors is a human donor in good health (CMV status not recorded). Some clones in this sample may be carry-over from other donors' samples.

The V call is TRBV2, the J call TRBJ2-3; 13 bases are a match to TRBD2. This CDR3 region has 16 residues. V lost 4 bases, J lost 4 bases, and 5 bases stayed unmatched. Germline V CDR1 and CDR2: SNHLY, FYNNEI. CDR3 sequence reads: CASSVGTSGDADTQYF. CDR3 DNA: TGTGCCAGCAGTGTTGGGACTAGCGGGGATGCAGATACGCAGTATTTT.

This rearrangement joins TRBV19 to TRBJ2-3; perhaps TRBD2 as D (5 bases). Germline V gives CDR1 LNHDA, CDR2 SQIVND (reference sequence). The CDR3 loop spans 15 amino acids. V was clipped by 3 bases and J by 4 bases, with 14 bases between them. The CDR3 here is CASSISASSPDTQYF. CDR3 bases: TGTGCCAGTAGTATTTCGGCTAGCTCCCCAGATACGCAGTATTTT.

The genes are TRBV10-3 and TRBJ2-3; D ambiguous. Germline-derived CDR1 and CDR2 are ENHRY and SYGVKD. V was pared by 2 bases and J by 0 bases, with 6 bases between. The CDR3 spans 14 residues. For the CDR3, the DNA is TGTGCCATCAGTGAGGCAGCTAGCACAGATACGCAGTATTTT. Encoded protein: CAISEAASTDTQYF.

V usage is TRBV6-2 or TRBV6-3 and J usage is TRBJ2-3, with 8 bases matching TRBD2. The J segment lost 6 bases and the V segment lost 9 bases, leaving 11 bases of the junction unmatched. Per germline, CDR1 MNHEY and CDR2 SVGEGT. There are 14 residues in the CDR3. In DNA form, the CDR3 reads TGTGCCAGTGCGGGGGGATCGGCTGGGGATACGCAGTATTTT. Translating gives CASAGGSAGDTQYF.

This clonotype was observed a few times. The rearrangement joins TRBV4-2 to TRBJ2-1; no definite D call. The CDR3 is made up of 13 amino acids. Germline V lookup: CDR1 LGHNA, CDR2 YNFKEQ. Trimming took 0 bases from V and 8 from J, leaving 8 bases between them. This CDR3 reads CASSQESVYEQFF. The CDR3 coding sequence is TGTGCCAGCAGCCAAGAATCCGTTTATGAGCAGTTCTTC.